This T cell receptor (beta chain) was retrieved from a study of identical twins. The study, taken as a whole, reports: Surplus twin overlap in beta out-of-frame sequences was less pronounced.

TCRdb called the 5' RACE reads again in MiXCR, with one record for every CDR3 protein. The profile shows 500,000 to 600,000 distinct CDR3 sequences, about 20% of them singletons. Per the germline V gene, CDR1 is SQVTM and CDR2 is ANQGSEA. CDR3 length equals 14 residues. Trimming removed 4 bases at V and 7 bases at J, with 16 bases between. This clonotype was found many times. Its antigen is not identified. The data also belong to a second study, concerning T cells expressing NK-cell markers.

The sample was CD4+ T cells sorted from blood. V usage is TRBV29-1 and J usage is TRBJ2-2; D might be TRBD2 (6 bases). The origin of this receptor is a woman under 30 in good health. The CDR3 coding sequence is TGCAGCGTTGGCCAGGACCGGAGGGGCGGGGAGCTGTTTTTT. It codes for CSVGQDRRGGELFF.